This is a list of T cell receptor beta chains from one sample in a study of T-cell memory formation after mild COVID-19. MiXCR, run by TCRdb on the 5' RACE reads, gives a single entry per CDR3 protein. Seen here are under 600,000 distinct CDR3 sequences, about a fifth observed once, and the top ten hold roughly 8.3%. Sequences were obtained from PBMCs or a T cell subset sorted from them (not recorded which). The receptors here all came from an adult woman who had mild COVID-19 (a few samples of this study predate the infection). Cell type and time point are not known. Both conserved end residues are part of each CDR3. D genes are given only for firm matches. Clone size, where shown, is once, few, many, or a class for clones that have expanded.

j_gene: TRBJ2-5
d_gene: TRBD2
abundance: .
v_gene: TRBV20-1
CDR3aa: CSASSASGGHQETQYF
CDR3nt: TGCAGTGCTAGTAGTGCTAGCGGGGGGCACCAAGAGACCCAGTACTTC

j_gene: TRBJ2-5
d_gene: TRBD2
abundance: .
v_gene: TRBV7-8
CDR3aa: CASRGTGGQETQYF
CDR3nt: TGTGCCAGCAGGGGGACGGGGGGCCAAGAGACCCAGTACTTC

j_gene: TRBJ1-2
d_gene: TRBD1
abundance: .
v_gene: TRBV5-1
CDR3aa: CASSTRQGATGYTF
CDR3nt: TGCGCCAGCAGCACCCGACAGGGGGCGACCGGCTACACCTTC

j_gene: TRBJ2-7
d_gene: .
abundance: .
v_gene: TRBV3-1
CDR3aa: CASSQTDRSKYF
CDR3nt: TGTGCCAGCAGCCAAACCGACAGGTCAAAGTACTTC

j_gene: TRBJ2-1
d_gene: .
abundance: .
v_gene: TRBV11-3
CDR3aa: CASSPARGSNHEQFF
CDR3nt: TGTGCCAGCAGCCCAGCCCGAGGGAGCAATCATGAGCAGTTCTTC

j_gene: TRBJ2-5
d_gene: TRBD1
abundance: .
v_gene: TRBV6-5
CDR3aa: CASSYGTAEETQYF
CDR3nt: TGTGCCAGCAGTTACGGGACAGCCGAAGAGACCCAGTACTTC

j_gene: TRBJ2-4
d_gene: .
abundance: .
v_gene: TRBV12-3/TRBV12-4
CDR3aa: CASRLDWKNIQYF
CDR3nt: TGTGCCAGCCGCCTGGACTGGAAAAACATTCAGTACTTC

j_gene: TRBJ2-1
d_gene: TRBD2
abundance: .
v_gene: TRBV20-1
CDR3aa: CSARDKYPASGRGNEQFF
CDR3nt: TGCAGTGCTAGAGATAAGTACCCCGCTAGCGGGAGAGGCAATGAGCAGTTCTTC

j_gene: TRBJ2-5
d_gene: TRBD2
abundance: few
v_gene: TRBV20-1
CDR3aa: CSARDDLAGGRETQYF
CDR3nt: TGCAGTGCTAGAGATGACCTAGCGGGAGGGCGAGAGACCCAGTACTTC

j_gene: TRBJ2-7
d_gene: TRBD1
abundance: .
v_gene: TRBV4-1
CDR3aa: CASSQSRGPSREQYF
CDR3nt: TGCGCCAGCAGCCAAAGCAGGGGGCCCAGTCGCGAGCAGTACTTC

j_gene: TRBJ2-1
d_gene: .
abundance: few
v_gene: TRBV19
CDR3aa: CASRVRGLVVDEQFF
CDR3nt: TGTGCCAGTAGAGTCCGGGGTTTAGTAGTCGATGAGCAGTTCTTC

j_gene: TRBJ2-5
d_gene: .
abundance: many
v_gene: TRBV5-5
CDR3aa: CASSLQRETQYF
CDR3nt: TGTGCCAGCAGCTTGCAGAGGGAGACCCAGTACTTC

j_gene: TRBJ2-5
d_gene: .
abundance: many
v_gene: TRBV15
CDR3aa: CATSQAIGTQYF
CDR3nt: TGTGCCACCAGCCAAGCCATCGGGACCCAGTACTTC

j_gene: TRBJ1-3
d_gene: .
abundance: .
v_gene: TRBV7-8
CDR3aa: CASSLDTGSVNTIYF
CDR3nt: TGTGCCAGCAGCTTAGACACAGGGTCGGTAAACACCATATATTTT

j_gene: TRBJ2-1
d_gene: .
abundance: .
v_gene: TRBV12-3/TRBV12-4
CDR3aa: CASSPRQYNEQFF
CDR3nt: TGTGCCAGCAGCCCGCGACAGTACAATGAGCAGTTCTTC

j_gene: TRBJ2-7
d_gene: .
abundance: few
v_gene: TRBV4-2
CDR3aa: CASSQDRVLEQYF
CDR3nt: TGTGCCAGCAGCCAAGATCGAGTTCTCGAGCAGTACTTC

j_gene: TRBJ1-1
d_gene: .
abundance: .
v_gene: TRBV4-1
CDR3aa: CASSQEPDRNTEAFF
CDR3nt: TGCGCCAGCAGCCAAGAACCGGACAGGAACACTGAAGCTTTCTTT

j_gene: TRBJ1-1
d_gene: .
abundance: .
v_gene: TRBV7-9
CDR3aa: CASSHVRTSTPNTEAFF
CDR3nt: TGTGCCAGCAGCCACGTCCGGACATCAACTCCGAACACTGAAGCTTTCTTT

j_gene: TRBJ2-3
d_gene: .
abundance: few
v_gene: TRBV4-2
CDR3aa: CASSQLTGREDTQYF
CDR3nt: TGTGCCAGCAGCCAATTGACGGGGCGCGAGGATACGCAGTATTTT

j_gene: TRBJ2-3
d_gene: .
abundance: few
v_gene: TRBV19
CDR3aa: CASSPGTGASTDTQYF
CDR3nt: TGTGCCAGTAGCCCGGGTACGGGAGCCAGCACAGATACGCAGTATTTT